This T cell receptor beta chain stems from a study of cytomegalovirus exposure and HLA in healthy donors (dated by TCRdb to 2016 to 2017). Notes on the research overall: According to an earlier analysis of 550 to 700 of the donors, 150 million to 200 million T cells yielded approximately 120 million unique TCR beta sequences and 276 Gb of sequence data. An early release that covered more than 550 HLA-typed donors contained approximately 300 gigabases of sequencing data and 80 million or so unique TCR sequences. Of the 300 to 500 genotyped donors, roughly 76% were placed in the genetic ancestry cluster associated with self-reported Caucasian donors. The study was designed to test whether signatures of past pathogen exposure could be identified by cataloging public T cell receptors. The study used immunosequencing to profile the T cell repertoires of several hundred subjects and linked those repertoires to cytomegalovirus serostatus. Besides the first cohort of under 700 subjects, a separate validation cohort made up of 95 to 150 different subjects was used. High-throughput TCR immunosequencing, statistical association of individual TCRs with disease status, and machine learning were combined to predict cytomegalovirus infection status. To study patterns of TCR occurrence, a later analysis re-analyzed previously published TCR beta repertoires from more than 550 donors and added high-resolution HLA genotyping. Rather than drawing on any new phenotypic data, the later analysis identified candidate immune exposures from TCR beta sequences and the way those sequences occurred across donors. An earlier analysis of about 620 of the donors applied high-throughput TCR beta sequencing to assess whether each TCR beta V gene segment acted as functional or pseudogenic. Donor age, sex, ethnicity and CMV serostatus were compiled alongside the repertoire data. A later genetic analysis took genome-wide SNP genotypes for about 65% of the 666 donors and used that subset as a discovery cohort. Every repertoire in the discovery cohort had been generated on one and the same sequencing platform. Class I and class II HLA loci were covered by the typing at four-digit resolution. Typing coverage differed by locus: A, B, C, DRB1 and DQB1 were typed in about 629-640 donors, DQA1 in 500 to 550, DPA1 in 600 to 610, and DPB1 in just under 490. Four to six DR-DQ haplotypes were handled as single units for association and clustering, since linkage in the cohort was strong. Among several hundred genotyped donors of the cohort, an average of roughly 230,000 unique TCR beta nucleotide sequences was sequenced per donor, of which about 20% were non-productive. The paper's findings and limits, for the study overall: Broadly in line with IMGT annotations, most TCR beta V segments showed up in productive rearrangements about 87% or about 30% of the time in an earlier analysis of a few hundred of the donors. In a later analysis, most CMV-associated TCR beta chains were found to appear HLA-restricted, with HLA associations seemingly driven largely by CMV exposure. A later analysis found that TCR association rates varied across HLA loci, with DRB1 alleles showing the most associated TCRs and HLA-C alleles the fewest. HLA typing was unavailable for some donors at each locus, so association tests used only the typed subset. Because counts were too low, fewer than 20 rarely observed V segments, including chromosome 9 orphons, were excluded from the earlier analysis of a few hundred of the donors. Most TCR sequences were observed very rarely across donors, whereas some public TCRs were present in many individuals. In a later analysis, several top co-occurrence clusters were reported to appear linked to parvovirus B19, influenza, CMV and Epstein-Barr virus. A total of roughly 160 TCR beta chains were listed by the study as associated with cytomegalovirus. According to the authors, the approach could potentially be generalized to other disease states and immunological phenotypes. The sequencing pipeline was judged likely to have produced a cluster of highly shared sequence variants as a technical artifact. A further reported finding was that TCR beta sequences accurately predicted the HLA-A and HLA-B alleles for most subjects in the first cohort. This cohort had only TCR beta chains sequenced, and the lack of alpha or paired-chain data limited which features could be detected. Compared with the 666-donor mean, donors in an Asian-associated ancestry cluster had fewer N-insertions in productive TCRs, according to a later genetic analysis. The presence/absence analyses assumed that sequencing depth was roughly uniform across donors, and that assumption may not be true. A few of the identified cytomegalovirus-associated TCR beta chains were confirmed in vitro to be specific for cytomegalovirus antigens. In a later analysis, HLA-associated TCR beta chains were found to be more clonally expanded and to have lower generation probabilities than equally common non-associated chains. Immune exposure information for the cohort was limited to CMV serostatus. Correlated functional status among segregating V segments might be attributable to linkage disequilibrium, but an unknown experimental factor could not be ruled out. The classifier was reported to diagnose cytomegalovirus status with high specificity and sensitivity in both the original cohort and the validation cohort. A later genetic analysis associated a missense DCLRE1C variant with V-gene and J-gene trimming of TCR beta chains, and an independent cohort replicated the association. When HLA alleles, especially DR and DQ, strongly co-occurred, TCR associations were difficult to assign to individual alleles. At a false discovery rate of 0.05, a later analysis linked some 18,000 TCR beta sequences to specific HLA alleles. The 87-base-pair reads could not distinguish some IMGT-functional V segments, including TRBV6-2 and TRBV6-3, so those segments were excluded.

The library was produced with the immunoSEQ multiplex PCR assay. For the multiplex PCR, a mixture combining 60 forward primers for TCR Vbeta segments and 13 reverse primers for TCR Jbeta segments was used. The CDR3 region of rearranged TCR beta genes was amplified from genomic DNA by a multiplex PCR assay. The amplified TCR beta libraries were sequenced on the Illumina HiSeq System as 87-base-pair reads. In the source study's methods: A later analysis counted 65 million to 90 million unique TCR beta chains across the 670 or so repertoires, and 10 million to 12 million of these chains were shared by at least two donors. Raw reads were error-corrected and collapsed into unique sequences with a nearest-neighbor algorithm that merged closely related sequences to remove PCR and sequencing errors. Alignment of CDR3 sequences to IMGT reference sequences was used to assign V, D and J gene segments. For a sequence to be retained, at least a six-nucleotide match to both a V gene segment and a J gene segment was required. A rearrangement counted as productive if the CDR3 had no stop codons and remained in frame with V and J, and every other rearrangement counted as non-productive. Following IMGT convention, CDR3 was defined as the stretch from the second conserved V-encoded cysteine up to the conserved J-encoded phenylalanine. The earlier analysis of 587 of the donors excluded any sequence lacking an unambiguous match to a single V gene segment. An earlier analysis of 587 of the donors called V segments functional above 56.7% productive rearrangements and segregating when the between-donor standard deviation exceeded 5%. To diagnose cytomegalovirus status from the catalog of TCR beta chain sequences, a statistical classification framework was built. V and J gene assignment, in a later analysis, came from comparing TCR nucleotide sequences with IMGT/GENE-DB human TR gene sequences. A later analysis assigned CDR3 sequences and most-parsimonious VDJ recombination scenarios with the TCRdist pipeline. In a later analysis, each TCR beta chain was defined by its CDR3 amino acid sequence together with its V-gene family, and reads without a unique V-gene family were excluded. To address suspected cross-contamination and a sequencing artifact, a later analysis removed around 600 highly shared, low-generation-probability nucleotide sequences. In a later analysis, a clonal expansion index for each public chain was calculated from normalized within-repertoire ranks of inferred template counts. In a later analysis, generation probabilities were computed using a VDJ recombination model fitted to out-of-frame rearrangements, and the results were checked against IGoR. In a later analysis, TCR-TCR, TCR-HLA and TCR-CMV co-occurrence was scored with hypergeometric tests, and a repertoire-size bias correction was applied to TCR pairs. To estimate false discovery rates, a later analysis permuted the HLA or CMV assignments 20 times. A later analysis grouped co-occurring TCRs with DBSCAN, adding TCRdist sequence similarity when clustering within HLA-allele-positive subsets. Repertoires with fewer than 30,000 or more than 120,000 public chains, plus five repertoires with anomalous nucleotide sharing, were excluded from co-occurrence clustering. The table was pulled from immuneACCESS by TCRdb, which kept in-frame rearrangements only. Such tables lose some clones; where checked, under half of the loss comes from unresolved V genes, and the rest has no known cause. Clonal size and the V and J genes are those of that table, whereas D and trimming came from the DNA. The sample table contains under 150,000 clones; only one count was recorded for about 72% of them. The top ten constitute approximately 2.1% of the sample.

V is shortened by 6 bases, J by 4 bases, and the region joining them spans 12 bases. The germline V gene sets CDR1 to MNHEY and CDR2 to SVGAGI. Its CDR3 holds 13 amino acids, cysteine through phenylalanine. Just CDR3 DNA is preserved here, 39 bases in frame from base 1. As regards this clone: It lacks a known antigen. Per-nucleotide qualities are absent, and no much larger clonotype sits a single base away.

The cohort consisted of some 670 healthy bone marrow donors. At the time of sampling, every cohort member was nominally healthy, though immune exposures that went unrecorded were likely present. The donor was CMV seronegative and belonged to the group of under 400 seronegative cohort members. Each donor provided a peripheral blood sample, and peripheral blood mononuclear cells were used for TCR beta sequencing. The Qiagen DNeasy Blood Extraction Kit was used to extract genomic DNA from the blood cell samples. This sequence uses TRBV6-5 and TRBJ1-1; D gene: possibly TRBD1, on 5 matching bases. The sequence derives from a man aged 35 to 55 in good health and CMV-seronegative. Sequencing was done on a sample of PBMCs. CDR3 reads: CASRGLGGTEAFF. The DNA sequence is as follows: TGTGCCAGCAGGGGTTTGGGGGGCACTGAAGCTTTCTTT.